One sample yielded the 29 T cell receptor beta chains listed below, sequenced in a study of T cells of healthy individuals. TCRdb itself ran the 5' RACE reads through MiXCR, one entry per CDR3 protein. The sample has 60,000 to 80,000 distinct CDR3 sequences; about 16% are singletons. The source is a human donor in good health.

This clonotype was seen only a few times. The rearrangement uses TRBV15 and TRBJ1-1, with D possibly being TRBD1 (6 bases). The length of the CDR3 is 13 residues. Looked up from germline, CDR1 is LNHNV and CDR2 is YYDKDF (reference sequence). V shed 3 bases and J shed 7 bases, with 12 bases lying between them. CDR3 in DNA: TGTGCCACCAGCAGGACAGGCCAAGGTGAAGCTTTCTTT. Encoded protein: CATSRTGQGEAFF.

This clonotype was found a few times. The chain's CDR3 is CASSWFRGTEQFF. DNA for the CDR3: TGCGCCAGCAGCTGGTTCCGGGGGACAGAGCAGTTCTTC. The chain uses TRBV5-1 and TRBJ2-1; tentatively, D is TRBD1 or TRBD2 (6 bases each). This CDR3 region has 13 residues. The V gene's germline CDR1 is SGHRS and CDR2 YFSETQ. The germline V and J ends were trimmed by 3 bases and 10 bases, with 14 bases remaining between them. The whole variable domain, remainder taken from reference TRBV5-1 and TRBJ2-1, is KAGVTQTPRYLIKTRGQQVTLSCSPISGHRSVSWYQQTPGQGLQFLFEYFSETQRNKGNFPGRFSGRQFSNSRSEMNVSTLELGDSALYLCASSWFRGTEQFFGPGTRLTVL.

This clonotype was recorded many times. V usage is TRBV5-5 and J usage is TRBJ2-5; D is uncertain. CDR3 length: 12 amino acids. Trimming took 1 base from V and 5 from J, leaving 6 bases between them. Germline V CDR1 and CDR2: SGHKS, YYEKEE (reference sequence). The CDR3 DNA reads TGTGCCAGCAGCTTGCATCAGGAGACCCAGTACTTC. As protein: CASSLHQETQYF.

This clonotype was recorded many times. The chain uses TRBV18 and TRBJ1-5; 9 bases line up with TRBD1. The CDR3 runs to 13 residues. CDR1 is KGHSH and CDR2 is LQKENI in the germline V gene. Unmatched junction bases numbered 2, after V lost 4 bases and J lost 7 bases. The CDR3 sequence is CASSLGQGQPQHF. CDR3 DNA: TGTGCCAGCTCACTGGGACAGGGACAGCCCCAGCATTTT.

This clonotype has at least ten counts. The V and J genes are TRBV6-2 or TRBV6-3 and TRBJ2-5; TRBD2 aligns across 8 bases. With V trimmed by 0 bases and J by 5 bases, 17 bases remained unmatched. The CDR3 consists of 19 residues. CDR1 and CDR2 (germline): MNHEY, SVGEGT. This CDR3 is CASSYSNSGGRLVYETQYF. The CDR3 nucleotides are TGTGCCAGCAGTTACTCGAATTCCGGCGGGAGGTTAGTGTACGAGACCCAGTACTTC.

The rearrangement links TRBV30 to TRBJ2-5; unclear D gene. Germline V gene data show CDR1 as GTSNPN and CDR2 as SVGIG (reference sequence). Deletions cut 3 bases from V and 2 bases from J, with 13 bases between. The CDR3 covers 14 residues. The CDR3 coding sequence is TGTGCCTGGAGCCCCTCGTCCCAACAAGAGACCCAGTACTTC. Amino acids: CAWSPSSQQETQYF.

The rearrangement joins TRBV7-9 to TRBJ2-7, with TRBD2 matching over 13 bases. This CDR3 comprises 14 residues. With 5 bases clipped from V and 6 bases from J, the junction kept 4 bases outside the gene matches. Germline V gives CDR1 SEHNR, CDR2 FQNEAQ (reference sequence). The DNA for the CDR3 is TGTGCCAGCAGCCCGACTAGCGGGGGGCGCGAGCAGTACTTC. Translated, it gives CASSPTSGGREQYF.

In this sample, this clonotype is medium-sized. This chain uses TRBV7-2 with TRBJ2-3; D is uncertain. Trimming pared 2 bases from V and 2 bases from J, leaving 14 bases between. The CDR3 runs 16 residues. Germline CDR1 SGHTA, CDR2 FQGNSA. The CDR3 DNA sequence: TGTGCCAGCAGCTTAAACTTTCGGCTATTCACAGATACGCAGTATTTT. It is translated as CASSLNFRLFTDTQYF.

This sequence joins TRBV3-1 and TRBJ1-2, with a weak D call TRBD1 (5 bases). V lost 1 base, J lost 2 bases, and 5 bases lay in between. The germline CDR1 and CDR2 sequences are LGHDT and YNNKEL (reference sequence). This CDR3 spans 13 amino acids. CDR3 bases: TGTGCCAGCAGCCAAGGGGACAACTATGGCTACACCTTC. Protein sequence: CASSQGDNYGYTF.

V gene TRBV19 combines with J gene TRBJ1-1, with 9 bases identical to TRBD1. There are 15 residues in the CDR3. Germline V gene data show CDR1 as LNHDA and CDR2 as SQIVND (reference sequence). V was clipped by 5 bases and J by 6 bases; unmatched bases: 10. Written as DNA, the CDR3 is TGTGCCAGTAGTGCCCGGGACAGGGTGGTTGCTGAAGCTTTCTTT. Its protein is CASSARDRVVAEAFF.

The table lists this clonotype with many counts. The chain has TRBV29-1 and TRBJ2-1; TRBD1 aligns across 9 bases. The CDR3 is made up of 15 amino acids. Germline CDR1 reads SQVTM; CDR2 reads ANQGSEA. V shed 6 bases and J 5 bases; nucleotides not matched to a gene: 11. DNA for the CDR3: TGCAGCGTGGGACAGGGACGGTCATCGGACAATGAGCAGTTCTTC. Amino acid sequence: CSVGQGRSSDNEQFF.

The chain is built from TRBV20-1 and TRBJ2-3; 12 bases fit TRBD2. V dropped 5 bases and J dropped 2; count of bases not matched to a gene: 8. Germline CDR1 reads DFQATT; CDR2 reads SNEGSKA (reference sequence). The CDR3 extends over 16 amino acids. CDR3 in amino acids: CSAQTLAGGNTDTQYF. The CDR3 DNA follows: TGCAGTGCTCAAACACTAGCGGGAGGAAACACAGATACGCAGTATTTT.

This clonotype was counted ten times or more. The rearrangement uses TRBV11-2 and TRBJ2-1, with 8 bases lining up with TRBD2. V gave up 3 bases and J gave up 5 bases; unmatched junction bases: 9. CDR3 size: 16 residues. Germline CDR1 and CDR2: SGHAT and FQNNGV. CDR3 amino acids: CASSFPTGGGNNEQFF. CDR3 coding DNA: TGTGCCAGCAGCTTCCCGACGGGGGGGGGGAACAATGAGCAGTTCTTC.

The table lists this clonotype with a few counts. The V and J genes are TRBV4-1 and TRBJ2-7; maybe TRBD1 (6 bases). The germline CDR1 and CDR2 sequences are MGHRA and YSYEKL. V shed 0 bases and J shed 0 bases, with 12 bases lying between them. CDR3 length: 16 amino acids. CDR3 residues: CASSQDDRSSSYEQYF. The DNA of the CDR3 is TGCGCCAGCAGCCAAGACGACAGGTCCTCCTCCTACGAGCAGTACTTC.

This clonotype has just a few counts. V is TRBV7-9 and J is TRBJ1-5; maybe TRBD1 (5 bases). This CDR3 has 12 amino acids. V lost 5 bases and J lost 5, with 7 bases in between. Germline lookup yields CDR1 SEHNR and CDR2 FQNEAQ (reference sequence). As DNA, the CDR3 is TGTGCCAGCAGCCGGGACGATCAGCCCCAGCATTTT. Amino acids: CASSRDDQPQHF.

This clonotype showed up many times. V is TRBV7-2 and J is TRBJ2-1; TRBD2 aligns across 7 bases. V lost 1 base, J lost 4 bases, and 13 bases stayed unmatched. The CDR3 extends over 18 amino acids. Germline V gene sequence: CDR1 SGHTA, CDR2 FQGNSA. The CDR3 region has the DNA TGTGCCAGCAGCTTAGTGCCGGGAAGGGCTAGCGGTTACAATGAGCAGTTCTTC. Translated, it gives CASSLVPGRASGYNEQFF. Using reference TRBV7-2 and TRBJ2-1 for the parts outside the CDR3, the full variable domain is GAGVSQSPSNKVTEKGKDVELRCDPISGHTALYWYRQSLGQGLEFLIYFQGNSAPDKSGLPSDRFSAERTGGSVSTLTIQRTQQEDSAVYLCASSLVPGRASGYNEQFFGPGTRLTVL.

The table lists this clonotype with many counts. The V and J genes are TRBV28 and TRBJ2-7; the D gene is possibly TRBD2 (5 bases). Trimming removed 6 bases from V and 2 bases from J, with 14 bases in between. CDR1 MDHEN and CDR2 SYDVKM come from the germline V gene. This CDR3 is 14 amino acids long. The CDR3 spells CASRTRRGTYEQYF. The DNA for the CDR3 is TGTGCCAGCAGAACAAGACGGGGAACCTACGAGCAGTACTTC.

Ten or more counts support this clonotype. The V gene is TRBV29-1, the J gene TRBJ1-6; 8 positions match TRBD1. Unmatched junction bases numbered 6, after V lost 4 bases and J lost 7 bases. Germline V gene sequence: CDR1 SQVTM, CDR2 ANQGSEA. CDR3 length equals 14 residues. In DNA form, the CDR3 reads TGCAGCGTTGCCAAACAGGGGGGGAATTCACCCCTCCACTTT. This sequence encodes CSVAKQGGNSPLHF.

This chain uses TRBV11-2 with TRBJ2-5, with TRBD1 identical over 7 bases. This CDR3 is 14 amino acids long. The J segment lost 5 bases and the V segment lost 3 bases, leaving 6 bases of the junction unmatched. Germline CDR1 is SGHAT and CDR2 is FQNNGV. The CDR3 DNA reads as TGTGCCAGCAGCTTTAACAGGGGTTCGGAGACCCAGTACTTC. It codes for CASSFNRGSETQYF.

At least ten counts were recorded for this clonotype. The chain uses TRBV20-1 and TRBJ1-1, with a tentative D call TRBD1 (5 bases). V was clipped by 6 bases and J by 5 bases, with 16 bases between them. This CDR3 comprises 13 residues. Germline lookup yields CDR1 DFQATT and CDR2 SNEGSKA (reference sequence). Here the CDR3 DNA reads TGCAGTGCCCCCGGGACGCAGGAGACTGAAGCTTTCTTT. It codes for CSAPGTQETEAFF.

This clonotype was seen at least ten times. The gene calls are TRBV12-3 or TRBV12-4 and TRBJ2-7; 7 positions agree with TRBD1. Trimming removed 6 bases from V and 5 bases from J; junction bases left unmatched: 13. The length of the CDR3 is 15 residues. CDR3 sequence: CASSWARTGFHEQYF. CDR3 bases: TGTGCCAGCAGCTGGGCCCGGACAGGATTTCACGAGCAGTACTTC.

The sample holds many counts of this clonotype. This chain uses TRBV5-6 with TRBJ2-2; possibly TRBD2 for D (5 bases). The CDR3 consists of 15 residues. V was cut by 4 bases and J by 2 bases, with 12 bases left in between. Germline V lookup: CDR1 SGHDT, CDR2 YYEEEE. CDR3 sequence: CASSQRTVNTGELFF. CDR3 bases: TGTGCCAGCAGCCAGAGGACTGTCAACACCGGGGAGCTGTTTTTT.

The chain is built from TRBV20-1 and TRBJ2-5; D uncertain. Germline-derived CDR1 and CDR2 are DFQATT and SNEGSKA (reference sequence). The CDR3 length is 12 residues. The CDR3 nucleotides read TGCGGAAGGACCTTCCCAAGGGAGACCCAGTACTTC. It encodes CGRTFPRETQYF.

This clonotype occurred a few times. CDR3 protein: CASSFTGYEQYF. CDR3 DNA sequence: TGTGCCAGTAGTTTCACAGGATACGAGCAGTACTTC. The V and J genes are TRBV19 and TRBJ2-7, with D possibly being TRBD1 (5 bases). Germline V CDR1 and CDR2: LNHDA, SQIVND (reference sequence). The CDR3 loop spans 12 amino acids. Trimming removed 5 bases from V and 4 bases from J, with 9 bases in between.

Many counts were recorded for this clonotype. This chain joins TRBV18 and TRBJ2-1, with D uncertain. V was pared by 6 bases and J by 3 bases, with 9 bases between. The germline V gene encodes CDR1 KGHSH and CDR2 LQKENI. This CDR3 has 13 amino acids. CDR3 DNA sequence: TGTGCCAGCTCTCCCCCCTACTACAATGAGCAGTTCTTC. Translating it yields CASSPPYYNEQFF.

The chain uses TRBV5-1 and TRBJ2-1; 13 nucleotides agree with TRBD2. J lost 6 bases, V lost 4 bases, and 10 bases had no gene match. There are 17 residues in the CDR3. Germline CDR1 SGHRS, CDR2 YFSETQ. The CDR3 coding sequence is TGCGCCAGCAGCAGGAACCCCGGGACTAGCGGGGCCAATGAGCAGTTCTTC. Its protein is CASSRNPGTSGANEQFF.

This chain uses TRBV25-1 with TRBJ2-2, with 7 bases matching TRBD2. Germline loops: CDR1 MGHDK, CDR2 SYGVNS. This CDR3 has 14 amino acids. Unmatched junction bases numbered 7, after V lost 5 bases and J lost 7 bases. The CDR3, as DNA: TGTGCCAGCAGTCCAGCGGGACTCCTCGGGGAGCTGTTTTTT. It encodes CASSPAGLLGELFF.

The gene calls are TRBV7-6 and TRBJ2-2; 10 nucleotides line up with TRBD2. Trimming cost V 4 bases and J 4 bases; bases outside gene matches: 6. This CDR3 has 16 amino acids. The germline V gene has CDR1 SGHVS and CDR2 FNYEAQ. This CDR3 reads CASSYLGTSVTGELFF. DNA for the CDR3: TGTGCCAGCAGCTACCTCGGGACTAGCGTCACCGGGGAGCTGTTTTTT.

This clonotype was counted a few times. The chain combines TRBV6-5 with TRBJ1-1; 7 bases match TRBD1. The germline V gene has CDR1 MNHEY and CDR2 SVGAGI. The V segment lost 6 bases and the J segment 2 bases; nucleotides outside the gene matches: 9. This CDR3 comprises 15 residues. The CDR3 bases are TGTGCCAGCAGCCTATCGGGACAGTCAAACACTGAAGCTTTCTTT. It encodes CASSLSGQSNTEAFF.